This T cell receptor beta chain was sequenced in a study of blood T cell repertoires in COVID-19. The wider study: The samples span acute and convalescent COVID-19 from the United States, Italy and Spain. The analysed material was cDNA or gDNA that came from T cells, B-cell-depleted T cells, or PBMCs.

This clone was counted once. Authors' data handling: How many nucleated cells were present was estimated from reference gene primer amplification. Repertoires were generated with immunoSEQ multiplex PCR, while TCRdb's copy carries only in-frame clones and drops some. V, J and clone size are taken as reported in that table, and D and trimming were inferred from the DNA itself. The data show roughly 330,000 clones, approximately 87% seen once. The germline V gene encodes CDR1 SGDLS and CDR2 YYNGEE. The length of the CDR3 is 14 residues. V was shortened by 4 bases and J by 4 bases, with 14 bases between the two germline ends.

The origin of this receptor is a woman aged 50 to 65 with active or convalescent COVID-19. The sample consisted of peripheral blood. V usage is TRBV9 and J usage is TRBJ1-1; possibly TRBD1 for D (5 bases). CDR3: CASSPRGVITEAFF. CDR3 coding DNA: TGTGCCAGCAGCCCCCGGGGGGTCATCACTGAAGCTTTCTTT.